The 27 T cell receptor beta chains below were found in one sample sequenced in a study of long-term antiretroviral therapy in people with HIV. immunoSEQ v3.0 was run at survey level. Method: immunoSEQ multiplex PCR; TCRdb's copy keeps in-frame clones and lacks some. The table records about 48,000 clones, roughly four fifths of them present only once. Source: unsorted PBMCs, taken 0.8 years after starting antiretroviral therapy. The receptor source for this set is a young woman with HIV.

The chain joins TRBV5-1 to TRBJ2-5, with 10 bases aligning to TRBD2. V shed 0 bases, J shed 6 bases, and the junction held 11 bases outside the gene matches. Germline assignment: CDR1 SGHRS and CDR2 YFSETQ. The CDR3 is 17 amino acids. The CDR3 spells CASSLDPGLAITKTQYF. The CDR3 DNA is TGCGCCAGCAGCTTGGATCCGGGACTAGCGATCACAAAGACCCAGTACTTC.

The CDR3 spells CASSELGTGLVKQYF. The CDR3 bases are TGTGCCAGCAGTGAATTAGGGACAGGGTTGGTCAAGCAGTACTTC. This chain uses TRBV2 with TRBJ2-7; 9 bases are a match to TRBD1. The ends lost 2 bases at V and 8 bases at J; junction bases unmatched: 10. Germline V gene sequence: CDR1 SNHLY, CDR2 FYNNEI. This CDR3 is built from 15 residues.

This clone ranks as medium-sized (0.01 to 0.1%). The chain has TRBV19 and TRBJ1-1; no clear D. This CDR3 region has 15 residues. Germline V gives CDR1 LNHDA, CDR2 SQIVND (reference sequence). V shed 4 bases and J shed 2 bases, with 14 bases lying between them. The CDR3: CASSKTSVLNTEAFF. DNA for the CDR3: TGTGCCAGTAGTAAAACGAGCGTCTTAAACACTGAAGCTTTCTTT.

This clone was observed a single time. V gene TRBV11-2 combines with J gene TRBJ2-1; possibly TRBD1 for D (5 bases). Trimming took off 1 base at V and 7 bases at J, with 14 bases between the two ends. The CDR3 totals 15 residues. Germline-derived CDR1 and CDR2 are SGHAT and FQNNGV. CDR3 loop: CASSLVVWGWNEQFF. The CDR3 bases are TGTGCCAGCAGCTTAGTAGTTTGGGGCTGGAATGAGCAGTTCTTC.

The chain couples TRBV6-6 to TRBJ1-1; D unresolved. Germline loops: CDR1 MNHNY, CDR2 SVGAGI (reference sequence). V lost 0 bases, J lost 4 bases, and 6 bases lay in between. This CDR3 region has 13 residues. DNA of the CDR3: TGTGCCAGCAGTTACTCGGGAGGCACTGAAGCTTTCTTT. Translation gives CASSYSGGTEAFF.

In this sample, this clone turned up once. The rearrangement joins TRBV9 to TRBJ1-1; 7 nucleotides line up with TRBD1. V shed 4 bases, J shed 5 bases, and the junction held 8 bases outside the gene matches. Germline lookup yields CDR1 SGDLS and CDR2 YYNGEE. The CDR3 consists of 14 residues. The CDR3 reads CASSPRTGSTEAFF. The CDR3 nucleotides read TGTGCCAGCAGCCCGCGGACAGGATCAACTGAAGCTTTCTTT.

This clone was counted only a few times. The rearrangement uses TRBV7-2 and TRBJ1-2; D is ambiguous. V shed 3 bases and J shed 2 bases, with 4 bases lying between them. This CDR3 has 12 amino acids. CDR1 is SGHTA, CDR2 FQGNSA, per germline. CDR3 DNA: TGTGCCAGCAGCTTCGGAAACTATGGCTACACCTTC. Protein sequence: CASSFGNYGYTF.

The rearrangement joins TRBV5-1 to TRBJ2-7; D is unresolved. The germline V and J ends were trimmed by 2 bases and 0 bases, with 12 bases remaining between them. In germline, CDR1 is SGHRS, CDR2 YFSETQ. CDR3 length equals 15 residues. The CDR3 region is CASSFRRAPSYEQYF. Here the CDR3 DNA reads TGCGCCAGCAGCTTTCGCCGGGCACCCTCCTACGAGCAGTACTTC.

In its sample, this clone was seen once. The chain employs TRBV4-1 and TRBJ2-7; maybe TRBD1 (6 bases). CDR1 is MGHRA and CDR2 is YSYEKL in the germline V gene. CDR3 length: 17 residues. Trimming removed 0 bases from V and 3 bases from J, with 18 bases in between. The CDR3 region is CASSQELIRTEFYEQYF. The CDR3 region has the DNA TGCGCCAGCAGCCAAGAATTGATCCGGACAGAGTTCTACGAGCAGTACTTC.

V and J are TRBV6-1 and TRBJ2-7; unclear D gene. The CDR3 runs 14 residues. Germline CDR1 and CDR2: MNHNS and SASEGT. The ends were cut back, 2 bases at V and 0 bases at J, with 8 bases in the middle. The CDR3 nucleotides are TGTGCCAGCAGTGAACTCGCAGGCTCCTACGAGCAGTACTTC. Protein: CASSELAGSYEQYF.

Here the CDR3 DNA reads TGCGCCAGCAGCCTCGCCTATTTAAACCAGCCCCAGCATTTT. It specifies CASSLAYLNQPQHF. The chain joins TRBV4-3 to TRBJ1-5; D is undetermined. The CDR3 has 14 amino acids. V lost 4 bases to trimming and J lost 7 bases, with 14 bases between them. Germline V gives CDR1 LGHNA, CDR2 YSLEER.

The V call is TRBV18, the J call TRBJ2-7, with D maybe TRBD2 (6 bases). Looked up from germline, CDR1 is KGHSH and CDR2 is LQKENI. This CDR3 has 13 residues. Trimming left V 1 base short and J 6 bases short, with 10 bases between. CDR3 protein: CASSPRDGGEQYF. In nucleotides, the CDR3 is TGTGCCAGCTCACCACGCGACGGGGGCGAGCAGTACTTC.

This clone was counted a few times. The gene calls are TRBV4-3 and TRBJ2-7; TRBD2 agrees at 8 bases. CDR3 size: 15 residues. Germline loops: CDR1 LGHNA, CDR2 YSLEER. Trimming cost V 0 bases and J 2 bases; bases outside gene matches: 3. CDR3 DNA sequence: TGCGCCAGCAGCCAAGATACTAGCGGAGCCTACGAGCAGTACTTC. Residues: CASSQDTSGAYEQYF.

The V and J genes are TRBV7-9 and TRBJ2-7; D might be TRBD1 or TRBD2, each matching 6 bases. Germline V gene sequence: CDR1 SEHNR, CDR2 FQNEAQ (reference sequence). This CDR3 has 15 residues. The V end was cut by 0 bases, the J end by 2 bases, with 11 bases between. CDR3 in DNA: TGTGCCAGCAGCTTAGCACAGGGAGGAACCTACGAGCAGTACTTC. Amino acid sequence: CASSLAQGGTYEQYF.

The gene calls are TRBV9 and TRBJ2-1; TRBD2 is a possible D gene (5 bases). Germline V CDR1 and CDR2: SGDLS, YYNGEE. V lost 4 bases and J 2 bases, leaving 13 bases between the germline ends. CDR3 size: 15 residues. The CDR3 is CASSLTVEAYNEQFF. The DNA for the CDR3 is TGTGCCAGCAGCCTTACCGTGGAGGCCTACAATGAGCAGTTCTTC.

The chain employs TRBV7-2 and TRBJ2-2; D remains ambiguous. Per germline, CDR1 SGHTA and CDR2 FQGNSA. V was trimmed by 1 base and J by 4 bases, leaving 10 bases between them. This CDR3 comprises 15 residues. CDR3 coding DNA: TGTGCCAGCAGCTTAGGCAGGCCCCCCACCGGGGAGCTGTTTTTT. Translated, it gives CASSLGRPPTGELFF.

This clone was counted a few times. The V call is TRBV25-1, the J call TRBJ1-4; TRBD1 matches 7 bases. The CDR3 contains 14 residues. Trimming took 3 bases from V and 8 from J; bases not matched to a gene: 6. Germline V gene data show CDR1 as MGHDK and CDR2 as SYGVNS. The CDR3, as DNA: TGTGCCAGCAGTGAGGACAGGTTCGGCGAAAAACTGTTTTTT. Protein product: CASSEDRFGEKLFF.

In DNA, the CDR3 is TGCAGCGTACTAGGGCTGACAGGGGATAGCAATCAGCCCCAGCATTTT. It specifies CSVLGLTGDSNQPQHF. The rearrangement joins TRBV29-1 to TRBJ1-5; 8 bases are shared with TRBD1. From germline, CDR1 is SQVTM and CDR2 ANQGSEA. The CDR3 consists of 16 residues. With 6 bases clipped from V and 0 bases from J, the junction kept 10 bases outside the gene matches.

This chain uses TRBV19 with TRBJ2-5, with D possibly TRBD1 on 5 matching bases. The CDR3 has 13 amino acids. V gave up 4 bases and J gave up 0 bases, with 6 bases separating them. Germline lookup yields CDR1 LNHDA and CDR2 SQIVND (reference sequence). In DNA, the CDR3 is TGTGCCAGTAGTAAACAGGACCAAGAGACCCAGTACTTC. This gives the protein CASSKQDQETQYF. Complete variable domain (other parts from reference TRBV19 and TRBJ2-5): DGGITQSPKYLFRKEGQNVTLSCEQNLNHDAMYWYRQDPGQGLRLIYYSQIVNDFQKGDIAEGYSVSREKKESFPLTVTSAQKNPTAFYLCASSKQDQETQYFGPGTRLLVL.

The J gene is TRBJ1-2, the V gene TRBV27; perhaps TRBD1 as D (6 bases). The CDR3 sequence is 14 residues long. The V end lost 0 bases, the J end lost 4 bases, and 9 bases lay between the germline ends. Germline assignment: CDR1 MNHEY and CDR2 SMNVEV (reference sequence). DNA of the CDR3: TGTGCCAGCAGTTTATCGGGGGCCGGCTATGGCTACACCTTC. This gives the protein CASSLSGAGYGYTF.

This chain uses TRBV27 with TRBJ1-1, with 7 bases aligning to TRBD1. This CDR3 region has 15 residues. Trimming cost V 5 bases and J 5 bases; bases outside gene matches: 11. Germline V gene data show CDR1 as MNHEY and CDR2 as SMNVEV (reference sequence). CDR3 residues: CASSRDRERSTEAFF. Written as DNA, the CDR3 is TGTGCCAGCAGTAGAGACAGGGAAAGGAGTACTGAAGCTTTCTTT.

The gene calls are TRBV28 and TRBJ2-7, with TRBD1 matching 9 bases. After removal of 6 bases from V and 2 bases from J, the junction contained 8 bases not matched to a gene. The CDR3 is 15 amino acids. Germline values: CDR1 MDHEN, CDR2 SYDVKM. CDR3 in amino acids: CASRPATGGPYEQYF. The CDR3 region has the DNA TGTGCCAGCAGGCCAGCGACAGGGGGGCCCTACGAGCAGTACTTC.

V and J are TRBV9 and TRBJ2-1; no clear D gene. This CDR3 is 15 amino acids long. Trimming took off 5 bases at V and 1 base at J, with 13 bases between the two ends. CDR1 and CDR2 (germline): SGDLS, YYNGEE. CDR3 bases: TGTGCCAGCAGTCCAGGCTGGGTATCCTACAATGAGCAGTTCTTC. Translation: CASSPGWVSYNEQFF.

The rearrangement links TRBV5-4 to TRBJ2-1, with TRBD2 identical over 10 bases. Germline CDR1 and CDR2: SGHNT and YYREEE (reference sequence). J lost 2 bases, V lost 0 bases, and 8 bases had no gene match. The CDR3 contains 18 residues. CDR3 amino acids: CASSLDLITSGTYNEQFF. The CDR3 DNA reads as TGTGCCAGCAGCTTGGATCTAATCACTAGCGGGACCTACAATGAGCAGTTCTTC.

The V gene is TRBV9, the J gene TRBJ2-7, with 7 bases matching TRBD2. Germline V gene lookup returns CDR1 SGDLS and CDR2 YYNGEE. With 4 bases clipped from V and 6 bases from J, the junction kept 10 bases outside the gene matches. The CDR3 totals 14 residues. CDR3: CASSPGLPATEQYF. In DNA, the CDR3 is TGTGCCAGCAGCCCGGGACTACCAGCGACCGAGCAGTACTTC.

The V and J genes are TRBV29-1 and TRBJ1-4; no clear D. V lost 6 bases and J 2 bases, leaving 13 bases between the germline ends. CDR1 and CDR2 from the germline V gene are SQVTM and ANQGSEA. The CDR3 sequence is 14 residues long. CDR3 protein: CSVGWRSTNEKLFF. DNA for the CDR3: TGCAGCGTCGGCTGGCGGTCTACTAATGAAAAACTGTTTTTT.

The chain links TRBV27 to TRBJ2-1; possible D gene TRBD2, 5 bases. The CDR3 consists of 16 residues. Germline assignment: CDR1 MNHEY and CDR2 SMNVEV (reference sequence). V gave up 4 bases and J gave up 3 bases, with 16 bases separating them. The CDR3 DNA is TGTGCCAGCAGTTACGGCGGGTATGGGGACTACAATGAGCAGTTCTTC. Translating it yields CASSYGGYGDYNEQFF.